The 10 T cell receptor beta chains in this list originate from one sample, sequenced in a study of blood T cells in healthy people across ages. A second PCR, run for 7 to 11 cycles, used a sample-barcoded 5' primer plus a J-beta primer mix. Each CDR3 protein is one row after TCRdb ran MiXCR on the 5' RACE reads. This repertoire shows 800,000 to 950,000 distinct CDR3 sequences, roughly 35% found once; its top ten account for 10% to 15%. What was sequenced was blood. These receptors were obtained from a man between 18 and 29 years old in good health.

There are many counts of this clonotype. CDR3 bases: TGTGCCACCAGCAGAGAAGGGTATCGCCTCCACTTT. This sequence encodes CATSREGYRLHF. V is TRBV15 and J is TRBJ1-6; D call uncertain. Germline V gives CDR1 LNHNV, CDR2 YYDKDF (reference sequence). The CDR3 loop spans 12 amino acids. Trimming pared 0 bases from V and 15 bases from J, leaving 9 bases between.

This clonotype was counted only a few times. J is TRBJ2-7 and V is TRBV6-5, with D possibly being TRBD1 or TRBD2 (5 bases each). This CDR3 region has 14 residues. Germline V gene data show CDR1 as MNHEY and CDR2 as SVGAGI. V shed 2 bases and J shed 2 bases, with 10 bases lying between them. The CDR3 region is CASSYGDRTYEQYF. CDR3 bases: TGTGCCAGCAGTTACGGGGACCGTACCTACGAGCAGTACTTC.

This clonotype occurred many times. The chain joins TRBV12-3 or TRBV12-4 to TRBJ1-2; 7 bases are a match to TRBD1. This CDR3 has 15 residues. With 6 bases clipped from V and 2 bases from J, the junction kept 9 bases outside the gene matches. CDR3 loop: CASRLPGQMNYGYTF. CDR3 bases: TGTGCCAGCAGACTTCCGGGACAGATGAACTATGGCTACACCTTC.

The rearrangement joins TRBV7-8 to TRBJ1-2; D is unresolved. The CDR3 runs to 15 residues. V gave up 0 bases and J gave up 4 bases, with 12 bases separating them. CDR1 SGHVS and CDR2 FQNEAQ come from the germline V gene. The CDR3 region has the DNA TGTGCCAGCAGCTTAGCGAACGGTTACGGCTATGGCTACACCTTC. It is translated as CASSLANGYGYGYTF.

This clonotype was seen once. A much bigger clone sits one base away, suggesting this may be a read error. The genes are TRBV20-1 and TRBJ2-5; 7 bases fit TRBD1. The germline V gene has CDR1 DFQATT and CDR2 SNEGSKA (reference sequence). J lost 5 bases, V lost 2 bases, and 11 bases had no gene match. The CDR3 sequence is 15 residues long. As DNA, the CDR3 is TGCAGTGCTAGACTAAAGGGGGCCGCCCGGGAGACCCAGTACTTC. Residues: CSARLKGAARETQYF.

This clonotype showed up just a few times. DNA of the CDR3: TGTGCCAGCAGCTTGGGACAGGCGGGCGAAAAACTGTTTTTT. Protein sequence: CASSLGQAGEKLFF. The V call is TRBV7-2, the J call TRBJ1-4; 8 nucleotides align to TRBD1. The CDR3 is made up of 14 amino acids. Trimming at V came to 3 bases and at J to 8 bases, leaving 5 bases not matched to a gene. Germline V gene lookup returns CDR1 SGHTA and CDR2 FQGNSA.

CDR3 residues: CASSPDQGTTNEKLFF. CDR3 DNA sequence: TGCGCCAGCAGCCCAGACCAGGGAACAACTAATGAAAAACTGTTTTTT. The chain links TRBV4-1 to TRBJ1-4; TRBD1 might be the D (5 bases). The V end was cut by 4 bases, the J end by 0 bases, with 12 bases between. Looked up from germline, CDR1 is MGHRA and CDR2 is YSYEKL. This CDR3 has 16 amino acids.

This clonotype turned up a few times. The chain has TRBV5-1 and TRBJ2-1, with 8 positions matching TRBD2. The CDR3 totals 17 residues. The ends lost 1 base at V and 5 bases at J; junction bases unmatched: 11. Germline loops: CDR1 SGHRS, CDR2 YFSETQ. The CDR3: CASSLLAGTRINNEQFF. For the CDR3, the DNA is TGCGCCAGCAGCTTGTTAGCCGGGACTAGAATAAACAATGAGCAGTTCTTC.

This clonotype has more than one count but fewer than ten. V usage is TRBV7-2 and J usage is TRBJ1-2, with D unresolved. V lost 5 bases and J lost 7, with 29 bases in between. The CDR3 loop spans 18 amino acids. Germline assignment: CDR1 SGHTA and CDR2 FQGNSA. The CDR3 bases are TGTGCCAGCAGCCGAGAAACGACTGGGTTAACCAGGAGCGTTGGCTACACCTTC. This codes for CASSRETTGLTRSVGYTF.

This clonotype was picked up a small number of times. This chain joins TRBV4-1 and TRBJ2-3; D uncertain. Germline-derived CDR1 and CDR2 are MGHRA and YSYEKL. The CDR3 has 15 residues. Trimming took 4 bases from V and 4 from J, leaving 15 bases between them. The CDR3 here is CASSPIGVQSDTQYF. The DNA of the CDR3 is TGCGCCAGCAGCCCAATTGGGGTTCAATCAGATACGCAGTATTTT.